This T cell receptor beta chain emerged from a study of T cell responses to AZD1222 COVID-19 vaccine. Sequenced by immunoSEQ multiplex PCR; TCRdb stores in-frame clones only, minus some. Among some 100,000 clones, approximately 87% were seen once, and the ten largest hold 4.2%. The source is an adult in good health. Sequenced material: peripheral blood, taken on day 0 of MenACWY control vaccination.

DNA for the CDR3: TGTGCCAGCAGTTTATCCCACAACGTCCTGACTTTC. Its translation: CASSLSHNVLTF. The chain is built from TRBV28 and TRBJ2-6; no reliable D call. In germline, CDR1 is MDHEN, CDR2 SYDVKM. The CDR3 totals 12 residues. V was clipped by 1 base and J by 9 bases, with 4 bases between them.